This T cell receptor beta chain was obtained from a study of T-cell memory formation after mild COVID-19. In TCRdb, the 5' RACE reads were re-called with MiXCR into one record per CDR3 protein. The sample holds approximately 410,000 distinct CDR3 sequences; about 25% are singletons and the top ten take around 13%. Sequences were obtained from PBMCs or a T cell subset sorted from them (not recorded which). The TCR originated in an adult woman who had mild COVID-19 (a few samples of this study predate the infection). Cell type and time point are not known.

Here the CDR3 reads CASSQGGAYSYEQYF. In DNA, the CDR3 is TGTGCCAGCAGCCAAGGCGGGGCTTACTCCTACGAGCAGTACTTC. The V call is TRBV3-1, the J call TRBJ2-7; D might be TRBD2 (6 bases). The germline V and J ends were trimmed by 1 base and 0 bases, with 10 bases remaining between them. The CDR3 is 15 residues long. Germline assignment: CDR1 LGHDT and CDR2 YNNKEL (reference sequence).